This TCR beta chain was recorded in a study of T cells expressing NK-cell markers. Broader study findings: The same clonotypes also predominated in the CD3+CD56-NKG2C+ fraction of a few donors.

TCRdb re-analyzed the 5' RACE reads; it lists each CDR3 protein once, without DNA. The sample has about 370,000 distinct CDR3 sequences. As regards this clonotype: What it binds is unknown.

Germline V gives CDR1 WSHSY, CDR2 SAAADI. The CDR3 is 19 residues long. The sequence came from a woman aged 45-65 years in good health. Sequencing used blood T cells: a sorted CD56 or NKG2C T cell subset, CD4+ or CD8+ T cells, or bulk PBMC T cells (not recorded which). The chain is built from TRBV10-2 and TRBJ1-5; TCRdb outputs TRBD1, but without DNA this stays unchecked. The CDR3 sequence is CASSESLKIGTGRDQPQHF.